This TCR beta chain comes out of a study of cytomegalovirus exposure and HLA in healthy donors. Broader study findings: Specific recognition of CMV antigens was confirmed in vitro for a few chains (all CMV-associated). There were some public TCRs occurring in many donors, but most TCR sequences were rare.

The method was immunoSEQ multiplex PCR; TCRdb's version includes in-frame clones alone and lacks a portion of them. The table has 70,000 or so clones, about 93% seen once. On this clone: Its target is not known.

This sequence originates from a man aged 18-30 years in good health and CMV-seropositive. Sample: PBMCs.

CDR3: CASSWMSGDYEQYF. For the CDR3, the DNA is TGTGCCAGCAGTTGGATGAGCGGGGACTACGAGCAGTACTTC. This chain uses TRBV6-5 with TRBJ2-7; 7 bases line up with TRBD2. The CDR3 covers 14 residues. J gave up 3 bases and V 4 bases, and 6 bases lay outside the gene matches. Germline values: CDR1 MNHEY, CDR2 SVGAGI.